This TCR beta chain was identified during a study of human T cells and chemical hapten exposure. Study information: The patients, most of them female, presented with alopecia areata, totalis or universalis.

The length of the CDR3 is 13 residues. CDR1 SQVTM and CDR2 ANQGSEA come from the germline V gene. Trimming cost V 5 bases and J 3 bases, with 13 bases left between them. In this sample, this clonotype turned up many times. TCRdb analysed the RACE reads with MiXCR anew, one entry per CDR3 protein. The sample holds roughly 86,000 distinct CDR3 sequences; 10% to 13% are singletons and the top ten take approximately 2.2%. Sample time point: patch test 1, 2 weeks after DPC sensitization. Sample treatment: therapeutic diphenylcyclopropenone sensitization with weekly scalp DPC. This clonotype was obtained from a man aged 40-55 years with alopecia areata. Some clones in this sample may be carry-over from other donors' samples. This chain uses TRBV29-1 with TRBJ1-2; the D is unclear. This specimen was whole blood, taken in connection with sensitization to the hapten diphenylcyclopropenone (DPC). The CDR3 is CSVRVGTDYGYTF. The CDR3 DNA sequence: TGCAGCGTTAGGGTGGGAACCGACTATGGCTACACCTTC.